This entry is about one TCR beta chain. Its antigen remains unidentified. Germline V gene lookup returns CDR1 LNHDA and CDR2 SQIVND (reference sequence). Trimming shortened V by 10 bases and J by 0 bases, and 9 bases separated the two germline ends. The CDR3 is 13 amino acids. The data were obtained in a study of siplizumab effects on memory and regulatory T cells. Study observations and caveats: Solely a minor proportion of alloreactive clones could be assigned to unstimulated subsets. A mean of roughly 70% of mappable alloreactive CD4+ clones were Treg-derived with siplizumab, compared with more than 25% in controls. Siplizumab brought about a significant reduction in alloreactive sequences traceable to unstimulated CD4+ memory cells.

The protocol was immunoSEQ multiplex PCR, while the TCRdb copy is restricted to in-frame clones and leaves out a portion. Here the sample spans more than 95,000 clones, over 85% being singletons. The sample taken for sequencing was Tregs sorted from blood. The receptor's source is a human donor in good health. The chain has TRBV19 and TRBJ2-2; D gene ambiguous. CDR3 bases: TGTGCCACCCGTTCCGCGAACACCGGGGAGCTGTTTTTT. As protein: CATRSANTGELFF.